The 21 T cell receptor beta chains presented below share a single source sample, sequenced in a study of Ad26.COV2.S vaccination and SARS-CoV-2 variants. Measured with immunoSEQ multiplex PCR; TCRdb has only the in-frame clones, and not every one. Here the sample spans 380,000 or so clones, roughly 90% being singletons. Noted treatment: approximately 18 received Ad26.COV2.S at low or high dose, single or two shots; about five received placebo; per-sample allocation not given. Collection of the samples took place on day 63 after the first injection of vaccine or placebo. The material was peripheral blood, obtained in a trial of Ad26.COV2.S vaccine versus placebo. These receptors were taken from a person aged 18-60 years who received the Ad26.COV2.S COVID-19 vaccine or a placebo.

The rearrangement joins TRBV15 to TRBJ2-2, with 9 bases identical to TRBD1. Trimming removed 7 bases from V and 6 bases from J; junction bases left unmatched: 9. The CDR3 runs 15 residues. CDR1 and CDR2 from the germline V gene are LNHNV and YYDKDF (reference sequence). CDR3 loop: CATKRDRAYSGELFF. CDR3 coding DNA: TGTGCCACCAAGCGGGACAGGGCATATTCCGGGGAGCTGTTTTTT.

This chain connects TRBV18 to TRBJ2-5; D not certain. This CDR3 comprises 14 residues. Germline V gives CDR1 KGHSH, CDR2 LQKENI. V gave up 1 base and J gave up 1 base, with 7 bases separating them. CDR3 loop: CASSPLPVQETQYF. For the CDR3, the DNA is TGTGCCAGCTCACCACTGCCAGTCCAAGAGACCCAGTACTTC.

The chain carries TRBV9 and TRBJ1-1, with D tentatively TRBD1 (5 bases). Germline V gives CDR1 SGDLS, CDR2 YYNGEE. The CDR3 sequence is 15 residues long. The V gene lost 3 bases and the J gene lost 1 base, with 13 bases spanning the gap. The CDR3 here is CASSAMGGWNTEAFF. The CDR3, as DNA: TGTGCCAGCAGCGCGATGGGGGGGTGGAACACTGAAGCTTTCTTT.

The rearrangement links TRBV18 to TRBJ1-1; D is unclear. CDR1 is KGHSH, CDR2 LQKENI, per germline. V dropped 8 bases and J dropped 7 bases, with 17 bases sitting between them. The CDR3 loop spans 13 amino acids. The chain's CDR3 is CASELQSGSEAFF. The CDR3 DNA reads as TGTGCCAGCGAGCTCCAAAGCGGCAGTGAAGCTTTCTTT.

The rearrangement joins TRBV7-9 to TRBJ1-4; no reliable D call. The CDR3 loop spans 16 amino acids. Germline assignment: CDR1 SEHNR and CDR2 FQNEAQ (reference sequence). Trimming removed 6 bases at V and 0 bases at J, with 14 bases between. The CDR3 loop reads CASSSGRRATNEKLFF. The DNA for the CDR3 is TGTGCCAGCAGTTCGGGTAGAAGAGCAACTAATGAAAAACTGTTTTTT.

The J gene is TRBJ2-7, the V gene TRBV6-1; 9 nucleotides match TRBD2. Germline V gene lookup returns CDR1 MNHNS and CDR2 SASEGT. The CDR3 contains 15 residues. Trimming took 1 base from V and 2 from J; bases not matched to a gene: 3. CDR3 loop: CASSEGLAGPYEQYF. The CDR3 DNA reads as TGTGCCAGCAGTGAAGGGCTAGCGGGACCCTACGAGCAGTACTTC.

The chain uses TRBV2 and TRBJ1-1; no firm D call. V lost 4 bases, J lost 0 bases, and 15 bases lay in between. The CDR3 runs 16 residues. Germline V gene sequence: CDR1 SNHLY, CDR2 FYNNEI. CDR3 residues: CASSVDKQDLNTEAFF. CDR3 in DNA: TGTGCCAGCAGTGTGGATAAACAAGACCTGAACACTGAAGCTTTCTTT. The whole variable domain, filled in from reference TRBV2 and TRBJ1-1, reads EPEVTQTPSHQVTQMGQEVILRCVPISNHLYFYWYRQILGQKVEFLVSFYNNEISEKSEIFDDQFSVERPDGSNFTLKIRSTKLEDSAMYFCASSVDKQDLNTEAFFGQGTRLTVV.

The rearrangement joins TRBV2 to TRBJ2-1; D call uncertain. This CDR3 contains 14 residues. Between the trimmed V and J ends, which lost 9 bases and 0 bases, there was a span of 12 bases. Looked up from germline, CDR1 is SNHLY and CDR2 is FYNNEI. CDR3 nucleotides: TGTGCCAGTTGGGTCTCCAGCTCCTACAATGAGCAGTTCTTC. Its translation: CASWVSSSYNEQFF.

V gene TRBV2 combines with J gene TRBJ2-2; TRBD1 is a possible D gene (5 bases). Germline CDR1 reads SNHLY; CDR2 reads FYNNEI. The CDR3 extends over 15 amino acids. Trimming shortened V by 3 bases and J by 7 bases, and 15 bases separated the two germline ends. The CDR3 nucleotides read TGTGCCAGCAGTGAGGTAGACCCTAGGGGCGGGGAGCTGTTTTTT. Protein product: CASSEVDPRGGELFF.

The gene calls are TRBV12-5 and TRBJ1-3, with D possibly TRBD1 on 5 matching bases. V was shortened by 0 bases and J by 4 bases, with 16 bases between the two germline ends. The CDR3 is 17 amino acids. CDR1 and CDR2 from the germline V gene are LGHNT and FRNRAP. CDR3 sequence: CASGLVQALARGNTIYF. The CDR3 nucleotides read TGTGCTAGTGGTTTGGTACAGGCCCTGGCGAGAGGAAACACCATATATTTT.

The V gene is TRBV6-5, the J gene TRBJ1-2; possibly TRBD1 for D (5 bases). The germline V gene has CDR1 MNHEY and CDR2 SVGAGI. V was clipped by 7 bases and J by 8 bases, with 23 bases between them. This CDR3 is 15 amino acids long. The chain's CDR3 is CASTRAGTPHEGYTF. The CDR3 DNA reads TGTGCCAGCACACGAGCAGGGACTCCACACGAGGGCTACACCTTC.

With regard to this clone: An end of the junction differs from the germline gene, which may be a read error. J is TRBJ1-1 and V is TRBV12-3 or TRBV12-4, with TRBD1 as a possible D gene (5 bases). The CDR3 contains 13 residues. The CDR3 region is CASGGTTTTGAFF. CDR3 nucleotide sequence: TGTGCCAGCGGGGGGACTACCACCACTGGAGCTTTCTTT.

This clone was found once. The chain recombines TRBV3-1 (or the pseudogene TRBV3-2) with TRBJ2-2; D is unresolved. Trimming pared 5 bases from V and 8 bases from J, leaving 9 bases between. Germline assignment: CDR1 LGHDT and CDR2 YNNKEL (reference sequence). The CDR3 covers 12 residues. The CDR3 protein is CASSNYRGELFF. In nucleotides, the CDR3 is TGTGCCAGCAGCAACTACCGGGGGGAGCTGTTTTTT.

V usage is TRBV6-1 and J usage is TRBJ2-7; a weak D match, TRBD1 (6 bases). The CDR3 covers 15 residues. Germline V gene sequence: CDR1 MNHNS, CDR2 SASEGT. V was clipped by 2 bases and J by 2 bases, with 13 bases between them. CDR3 in amino acids: CASSELTGFTYEQYF. The CDR3 nucleotides are TGTGCCAGCAGTGAACTAACAGGGTTCACCTACGAGCAGTACTTC.

The chain combines TRBV18 with TRBJ1-2, with 8 bases matching TRBD1. With 3 bases clipped from V and 0 bases from J, the junction kept 9 bases outside the gene matches. The germline CDR1 and CDR2 sequences are KGHSH and LQKENI. This CDR3 comprises 17 residues. CDR3 coding DNA: TGTGCCAGCTCACCTTGGACAGGGATTGGCCCTAACTATGGCTACACCTTC. It codes for CASSPWTGIGPNYGYTF.

This clone was counted between two and nine times. The V gene is TRBV19, the J gene TRBJ1-5; no reliable D call. Germline V lookup: CDR1 LNHDA, CDR2 SQIVND (reference sequence). Trimming removed 3 bases from V and 6 bases from J, with 6 bases in between. CDR3 length equals 12 residues. The CDR3 here is CASSMLGQPQHF. The CDR3 coding sequence is TGTGCCAGTAGTATGTTAGGTCAGCCCCAGCATTTT.

The rearrangement uses TRBV6-5 and TRBJ2-7, with 8 bases identical to TRBD1. Germline V gene data show CDR1 as MNHEY and CDR2 as SVGAGI. This CDR3 spans 13 amino acids. V shed 6 bases, J shed 4 bases, and the junction held 5 bases outside the gene matches. The DNA of the CDR3 is TGTGCCAGCAGATTTACAGGGGGATACGAGCAGTACTTC. Its protein is CASRFTGGYEQYF.

J is TRBJ1-1 and V is TRBV15, with 7 positions matching TRBD1. Trimming took 3 bases from V and 3 from J; bases not matched to a gene: 7. CDR1 and CDR2 from the germline V gene are LNHNV and YYDKDF (reference sequence). The CDR3 has 15 amino acids. CDR3 protein: CATSRGGTDDTEAFF. CDR3 DNA sequence: TGTGCCACCAGCAGGGGCGGGACAGATGACACTGAAGCTTTCTTT. Variable domain in full (rest from reference TRBV15 and TRBJ1-1): DAMVIQNPRYQVTQFGKPVTLSCSQTLNHNVMYWYQQKSSQAPKLLFHYYDKDFNNEADTPDNFQSRRPNTSFCFLDIRSPGLGDTAMYLCATSRGGTDDTEAFFGQGTRLTVV.

The gene calls are TRBV5-1 and TRBJ1-2; no firm D call. Germline values: CDR1 SGHRS, CDR2 YFSETQ. This CDR3 comprises 14 residues. The V and J ends lost 0 bases and 5 bases respectively, with 11 bases between them. CDR3 protein: CASSLGRSSYGYTF. CDR3 nucleotides: TGCGCCAGCAGCTTGGGCAGGTCGAGTTATGGCTACACCTTC. The entire variable domain, with the rest obtained from reference TRBV5-1 and TRBJ1-2, is as follows: KAGVTQTPRYLIKTRGQQVTLSCSPISGHRSVSWYQQTPGQGLQFLFEYFSETQRNKGNFPGRFSGRQFSNSRSEMNVSTLELGDSALYLCASSLGRSSYGYTFGSGTRLTVV.

The V call is TRBV4-1, the J call TRBJ1-4; TRBD1 might be the D (5 bases). Germline CDR1 and CDR2: MGHRA and YSYEKL. Trimming shortened V by 3 bases and J by 5 bases, and 10 bases separated the two germline ends. The CDR3 contains 14 residues. This CDR3 reads CASSHLGGNEKLFF. The DNA of the CDR3 is TGCGCCAGCAGCCACCTGGGGGGGAATGAAAAACTGTTTTTT.

As DNA, the CDR3 is TGTGCCAGCAGCTTTACTACAGCCTTATCCTACGAGCAGTACTTC. This gives the protein CASSFTTALSYEQYF. The V gene is TRBV7-9, the J gene TRBJ2-7; D not certain. This CDR3 comprises 15 residues. V lost 3 bases to trimming and J lost 1 base, with 13 bases between them. Germline CDR1 reads SEHNR; CDR2 reads FQNEAQ (reference sequence).